This T cell receptor (beta chain) was recorded in a study of preoperative IRX-2 immunotherapy in early breast cancer. The treatment here: preoperative locoregional IRX-2 cytokine immunotherapy. Samples came from a phase Ib trial of preoperative locoregional IRX-2 cytokine immunotherapy. Profiled with immunoSEQ multiplex PCR; TCRdb holds only in-frame clones, not every one. The sample has 39,000 or so clones, about 72% seen once; the top ten hold 1.2%. Looked up from germline, CDR1 is MDHEN and CDR2 is SYDVKM. CDR3 length equals 15 residues. The V segment lost 6 bases and the J segment 4 bases; nucleotides outside the gene matches: 8.

The receptor was derived from a human donor with breast cancer. The chain has TRBV28 and TRBJ1-1, with TRBD1 identical over 10 bases. The sequencing here drew on tumor tissue, taken after IRX-2 immunotherapy. CDR3 protein: CASRNTGTGATEAFF. In nucleotides, the CDR3 is TGTGCCAGCAGAAATACGGGGACAGGGGCCACTGAAGCTTTCTTT.